The rows below give T cell receptor beta chains drawn from one sample of a study of T cell clonotyping in hematopoietic cell transplantation. Repertoires were generated with immunoSEQ multiplex PCR, while TCRdb's copy carries only in-frame clones and drops some. Of approximately 80,000 clones in the sample, 90% to 97% were seen once. The material sequenced was peripheral blood mononuclear cells, taken before stem cell transplant. The receptor set was obtained from a woman aged 50 to 65 with acute myeloid leukemia. Some clones in this sample may be carry-over from other donors' samples. The CDR3 runs from the conserved cysteine through the conserved F or W. Fields, in order: D gene, clone size, J gene, V gene, CDR3 DNA, CDR3 protein. D genes are given only for firm matches. Only part of the rows carry a size: once, few, many, or a class if the clone is expanded.

D gene: NA; clone size: NA; J gene: TRBJ1-5; V gene: TRBV29-1; CDR3 DNA: TGCAGCGTTGCCGGGGGGGGCAATCAGCCCCAGCATTTT; CDR3 protein: CSVAGGGNQPQHF
D gene: NA; clone size: NA; J gene: TRBJ1-2; V gene: TRBV25-1; CDR3 DNA: TGTGCCAGCAGTGATGCCGCGCGCTATGGCTACACCTTC; CDR3 protein: CASSDAARYGYTF
D gene: NA; clone size: NA; J gene: TRBJ1-1; V gene: TRBV6-5; CDR3 DNA: TGTGCCAGCAGTCCGGACACCCTATTGGACACTGAAGCTTTCTTT; CDR3 protein: CASSPDTLLDTEAFF
D gene: NA; clone size: NA; J gene: TRBJ1-2; V gene: TRBV5-6; CDR3 DNA: TGTGCCAGCAGCTTGTTTCGAAGACAGAGGGAGAACTATGGCTACACCTTC; CDR3 protein: CASSLFRRQRENYGYTF
D gene: NA; clone size: NA; J gene: TRBJ2-1; V gene: TRBV5-6; CDR3 DNA: TGTGCCAGCAGCTTGGTGCTAGTGGGGTCCTACAATGAGCAGTTCTTC; CDR3 protein: CASSLVLVGSYNEQFF
D gene: TRBD2; clone size: NA; J gene: TRBJ2-7; V gene: TRBV6-1; CDR3 DNA: TGTGCCAGCAGTGTATCAACTAGCGGAGCGGTCTACGAGCAGTACTTC; CDR3 protein: CASSVSTSGAVYEQYF
D gene: TRBD2; clone size: NA; J gene: TRBJ2-7; V gene: TRBV6-5; CDR3 DNA: TGTGCCAGCAGTTCACCAGCGGGGCCCCCCGAGCAGTACTTC; CDR3 protein: CASSSPAGPPEQYF
D gene: TRBD1; clone size: NA; J gene: TRBJ1-2; V gene: TRBV19; CDR3 DNA: TGTGCCAGTAGCATTGACAGGGTATGGAACTATGGCTACACCTTC; CDR3 protein: CASSIDRVWNYGYTF
D gene: NA; clone size: NA; J gene: TRBJ1-5; V gene: TRBV2; CDR3 DNA: TGTGCCAGCAGTGAAGCGCTTGGGGGGAATCAGCCCCAGCATTTT; CDR3 protein: CASSEALGGNQPQHF
D gene: NA; clone size: once; J gene: TRBJ1-5; V gene: TRBV28; CDR3 DNA: TGTGCCAGCAGTTTTGGAGGGGCAAGCAATCAGCCCCAGCATTTT; CDR3 protein: CASSFGGASNQPQHF
D gene: TRBD1; clone size: NA; J gene: TRBJ2-5; V gene: TRBV29-1; CDR3 DNA: TGCTCCTCCTTTACAGGGGGCGTAGAGACCCAGTACTTC; CDR3 protein: CSSFTGGVETQYF
D gene: NA; clone size: NA; J gene: TRBJ2-7; V gene: TRBV2; CDR3 DNA: TGTGCCAGTGGGGACCGGGACGGGCCTCAGGATCCCCGCGAGCAGTACTTC; CDR3 protein: CASGDRDGPQDPREQYF
D gene: NA; clone size: NA; J gene: TRBJ2-7; V gene: TRBV27; CDR3 DNA: TGTGCCAGCAAATCCGTGGGCTACGAGCAGTACTTC; CDR3 protein: CASKSVGYEQYF
D gene: NA; clone size: NA; J gene: TRBJ1-1; V gene: TRBV7-6; CDR3 DNA: TGTGCCAGCAGCTTAGCGGGCAGCATGAACACTGAAGCTTTCTTT; CDR3 protein: CASSLAGSMNTEAFF
D gene: NA; clone size: NA; J gene: TRBJ2-3; V gene: TRBV6-4; CDR3 DNA: TGTGCCAGCAGCCCGGGACTGAGCACAGATACGCAGTATTTT; CDR3 protein: CASSPGLSTDTQYF
D gene: NA; clone size: NA; J gene: TRBJ1-1; V gene: TRBV5-1; CDR3 DNA: TGCGCCAGCAGCTTACGAGGCACTGAAGCTTTCTTT; CDR3 protein: CASSLRGTEAFF
D gene: NA; clone size: NA; J gene: TRBJ2-2; V gene: TRBV25-1; CDR3 DNA: TGTGCCAGCAGTGAATCTAGGCAAGACACCGGGGAGCTGTTTTTT; CDR3 protein: CASSESRQDTGELFF
D gene: NA; clone size: NA; J gene: TRBJ1-3; V gene: TRBV5-1; CDR3 DNA: TGCGCCTCCACCCAGACAGCCGGAAAGACGGACACCATATATTTT; CDR3 protein: CASTQTAGKTDTIYF
D gene: NA; clone size: NA; J gene: TRBJ2-7; V gene: TRBV27; CDR3 DNA: TGTGCCAGCAAGGCGGGGTCCACTCCCTACGAGCAGTACTTC; CDR3 protein: CASKAGSTPYEQYF
D gene: NA; clone size: NA; J gene: TRBJ1-2; V gene: TRBV6-1; CDR3 DNA: TGTGCCAGCAGTGAACAGACAGGAGGCCACTATGGCTACACCTTC; CDR3 protein: CASSEQTGGHYGYTF
D gene: NA; clone size: NA; J gene: TRBJ1-5; V gene: TRBV29-1; CDR3 DNA: TGCAGCGTTGAAGATCGATTAAGGGAGGGTCAGCCCCAGCATTTT; CDR3 protein: CSVEDRLREGQPQHF
D gene: NA; clone size: NA; J gene: TRBJ1-3; V gene: TRBV6-5; CDR3 DNA: TGTGCCAGCAGTCGCCCCAGAAACACCATATATTTT; CDR3 protein: CASSRPRNTIYF
D gene: NA; clone size: NA; J gene: TRBJ1-4; V gene: TRBV7-6; CDR3 DNA: TGTGCCAGCAGCTTAGTTAATCCGGGGCCAACTAATGAAAAACTGTTTTTT; CDR3 protein: CASSLVNPGPTNEKLFF
D gene: NA; clone size: NA; J gene: TRBJ2-3; V gene: TRBV9; CDR3 DNA: TGTGCCAGCAGCCCTAGCTCCACAGATACGCAGTATTTT; CDR3 protein: CASSPSSTDTQYF
D gene: NA; clone size: NA; J gene: TRBJ2-5; V gene: TRBV2; CDR3 DNA: TGTGCCAGTTCCCAAGAGACCCAGTACTTC; CDR3 protein: CASSQETQYF
D gene: NA; clone size: NA; J gene: TRBJ1-5; V gene: TRBV7-2; CDR3 DNA: TGTGCCAGCAGCTTATCAGGGTCGTTGAATCAGCCCCAGCATTTT; CDR3 protein: CASSLSGSLNQPQHF
D gene: NA; clone size: NA; J gene: TRBJ2-7; V gene: TRBV10-1; CDR3 DNA: TGCGCCAGCAGTGAATTTGTCAGGATAAGCTCCTACGAGCAGTACTTC; CDR3 protein: CASSEFVRISSYEQYF